Listed here are 21 T cell receptor beta chains from one sample, sequenced in a study of regulatory T cells in long-lasting Graves disease. Arm-PCR with iRepertoire HTBI primers amplified the CDR3 regions for these TCR beta libraries. TCRdb recomputed calls from the multiplex PCR reads with MiXCR, one row per CDR3 protein. The sample has hundreds of thousands of distinct CDR3 sequences; about 16% are singletons. Time point in this sample: newly diagnosed GD, antithyroid drugs for less than 3 months. Scientists built the TCR library using RNA that was extracted from PBMCs. The same sample was also used in a study of T cells in Graves' hyperthyroidism and ophthalmopathy.

The specimen comprised peripheral blood mononuclear cells (PBMCs), sampled at new diagnosis, from a patient treated with antithyroid drugs. The source of these receptors is a middle-aged woman with Graves disease.

This clonotype was picked up a small number of times. One end of the junction is discordant with germline, which a read error may explain. V is TRBV6-1 and J is TRBJ2-3, with D perhaps matching TRBD2 (5 bases). Germline CDR1 MNHNS, CDR2 SASEGT. CDR3 length: 14 residues. The CDR3 DNA reads as TGTGCCAGCAGCCTGGATGCGGGCACAGATGCGCAGTATTTT. Translated: CASSLDAGTDAQYF.

The chain has TRBV6-2 or TRBV6-3 and TRBJ2-5; TRBD2 is a possible D gene (5 bases). CDR1 and CDR2 (germline): MNHEY, SVGEGT. With 6 bases removed from V and 5 bases from J, the gap between germline ends came to 16 bases. The CDR3 loop spans 14 amino acids. The CDR3 is CASSPQSRGETQYF. The CDR3 DNA reads TGTGCCAGCAGCCCTCAGAGCCGCGGGGAGACCCAGTACTTC.

The chain uses TRBV12-3 or TRBV12-4 and TRBJ2-5; 10 positions match TRBD2. The CDR3 consists of 15 residues. With 3 bases clipped from V and 1 base from J, the junction kept 2 bases outside the gene matches. The CDR3, as DNA: TGTGCCAGCAGTTTTGGACTAGCGGTCCAAGAGACCCAGTACTTC. As protein: CASSFGLAVQETQYF.

The V and J genes are TRBV19 and TRBJ1-1, with 9 bases matching TRBD1. The CDR3 is made up of 15 amino acids. Germline loops: CDR1 LNHDA, CDR2 SQIVND (reference sequence). V shed 5 bases, J shed 5 bases, and the junction held 9 bases outside the gene matches. CDR3 sequence reads: CASSRTGVGGTEAFF. CDR3 DNA: TGTGCCAGTAGTCGGACAGGGGTAGGAGGGACTGAAGCTTTCTTT.

There are many counts of this clonotype. V and J are TRBV2 and TRBJ2-2; TRBD2 agrees at 7 bases. Per the germline V gene, CDR1 is SNHLY and CDR2 is FYNNEI. The junction had 5 bases not matched to a gene; V was cut back by 1 base and J by 3 bases. This CDR3 is built from 16 residues. CDR3 loop: CASSEGGGGDTGELFF. CDR3 coding DNA: TGTGCCAGCAGTGAAGGGGGCGGGGGAGACACCGGGGAGCTGTTTTTT.

The V and J genes are TRBV9 and TRBJ2-1; 12 bases agree with TRBD2. The CDR3 has 16 residues. The germline V gene encodes CDR1 SGDLS and CDR2 YYNGEE. V lost 0 bases and J lost 3; bases outside the gene matches: 1. The CDR3 DNA reads as TGTGCCAGCAGCGTAGAACTAGCGGGGGGCTACAATGAGCAGTTCTTC. This encodes CASSVELAGGYNEQFF.

This clonotype was detected many times. The V gene is TRBV3-1, the J gene TRBJ1-4; D is unclear. The CDR3 is 13 amino acids. V gave up 1 base and J gave up 7 bases, with 7 bases separating them. CDR1 is LGHDT and CDR2 is YNNKEL in the germline V gene (reference sequence). The CDR3 is CASSQVTREKLFF. The CDR3 coding sequence is TGTGCCAGCAGCCAAGTTACTCGTGAAAAACTGTTTTTT.

This clonotype was seen ten or more times. The chain links TRBV5-5 to TRBJ2-5; 9 bases map to TRBD1. Trimming took 5 bases from V and 7 from J; bases not matched to a gene: 6. CDR1 SGHKS and CDR2 YYEKEE come from the germline V gene (reference sequence). The CDR3 spans 13 residues. CDR3 amino acids: CASSSDRGGTQYF. The DNA for the CDR3 is TGTGCCAGCAGTTCGGACAGGGGCGGGACCCAGTACTTC. Complete variable domain (other parts from reference TRBV5-5 and TRBJ2-5): DAGVTQSPTHLIKTRGQQVTLRCSPISGHKSVSWYQQVLGQGPQFIFQYYEKEERGRGNFPDRFSARQFPNYSSELNVNALLLGDSALYLCASSSDRGGTQYFGPGTRLLVL.

This clonotype was recorded a few times. A much larger clone sits a single nucleotide away, making a read error possible. The rearrangement links TRBV28 to TRBJ1-5; D unclear. Germline V lookup: CDR1 MDHEN, CDR2 SYDVKM. The CDR3 is made up of 15 amino acids. The chain's CDR3 is CASSVDGISNQPRHF. DNA of the CDR3: TGTGCCAGCAGCGTCGACGGAATTAGCAATCAGCCCCGGCATTTT.

This clonotype was observed a single time. The V and J genes are TRBV19 and TRBJ1-5, with a tentative D call TRBD1 (5 bases). Trimming removed 4 bases from V and 9 bases from J, with 10 bases in between. This CDR3 comprises 12 residues. CDR1 LNHDA and CDR2 SQIVND come from the germline V gene (reference sequence). CDR3 amino acids: CASSRDGGPQHF. CDR3 DNA: TGTGCCAGTAGTAGGGACGGCGGGCCCCAGCATTTT.

This clonotype was picked up many times. The CDR3 sequence is CASSLWNQPQHF. CDR3 sequence (DNA): TGTGCCAGCAGCTTGTGGAATCAGCCCCAGCATTTT. V is TRBV5-6 and J is TRBJ1-5; D is undetermined. This CDR3 contains 12 residues. The V gene lost 1 base and the J gene lost 4 bases, with 3 bases spanning the gap. Per germline, CDR1 SGHDT and CDR2 YYEEEE. Full variable domain (remainder filled in from reference TRBV5-6 and TRBJ1-5): DAGVTQSPTHLIKTRGQQVTLRCSPKSGHDTVSWYQQALGQGPQFIFQYYEEEERQRGNFPDRFSGHQFPNYSSELNVNALLLGDSALYLCASSLWNQPQHFGDGTRLSIL.

In its sample, this clonotype was seen many times. The gene calls are TRBV7-6 and TRBJ1-5; the match to TRBD1 covers 8 bases. Germline values: CDR1 SGHVS, CDR2 FNYEAQ. V gave up 5 bases and J gave up 5 bases; unmatched junction bases: 5. The CDR3 loop spans 14 amino acids. The CDR3 protein is CASSRGTGDQPQHF. Here the CDR3 DNA reads TGTGCCAGCAGCAGAGGGACAGGAGATCAGCCCCAGCATTTT.

This clonotype has a count of ten or more. This chain links TRBV28 with TRBJ2-7, with D possibly TRBD2 on 6 matching bases. This CDR3 has 13 residues. Trimming left V 3 bases short and J 3 bases short, with 9 bases between. CDR1 and CDR2 (germline): MDHEN, SYDVKM. The CDR3 DNA follows: TGTGCCAGCAGTTTCGGAGGGGACTACGAGCAGTACTTC. Translating gives CASSFGGDYEQYF.

A word on this clonotype: One junction end disagrees with the germline gene, perhaps due to a read error. The V gene is TRBV19, the J gene TRBJ1-5, with D maybe TRBD1 (6 bases). This CDR3 is 15 amino acids long. CDR1 is LNHDA and CDR2 is SQIVND in the germline V gene (reference sequence). CDR3 DNA: TGTGCCAGTGGCAACAGGGCGCCATCCAATAAGCCCCAGCATTTT. It specifies CASGNRAPSNKPQHF.

With respect to this clonotype: A much larger clonotype is one base distant, so this may be a read error. This chain links TRBV15 with TRBJ1-5; D unresolved. Germline CDR1 is LNHNV and CDR2 is YYDKDF (reference sequence). The CDR3 length is 14 residues. The CDR3 sequence: CATEDRGGGQPQRF. The CDR3 DNA reads as TGTGCCACCGAAGACCGGGGAGGAGGTCAGCCCCAGCGTTTT.

The chain has TRBV6-2 or TRBV6-3 and TRBJ1-2; 8 bases line up with TRBD1. CDR3 length equals 16 residues. The germline V gene has CDR1 MNHEY and CDR2 SVGEGT. The V segment lost 0 bases and the J segment 3 bases; nucleotides outside the gene matches: 6. CDR3 sequence: CASSYSDRAGDYGYTF. The CDR3 DNA reads TGTGCCAGCAGTTACTCGGACAGGGCGGGGGACTATGGCTACACCTTC.

This clonotype has at least ten counts. The chain employs TRBV11-2 and TRBJ1-2; maybe TRBD1 (5 bases). Germline V gives CDR1 SGHAT, CDR2 FQNNGV. CDR3 length: 15 residues. Trimming shortened V by 3 bases and J by 4 bases, and 15 bases separated the two germline ends. CDR3 nucleotides: TGTGCCAGCAGCTTTACCCAGGACACAGTCTATGGCTACACCTTC. Translating gives CASSFTQDTVYGYTF.

This clonotype came up many times. The chain recombines TRBV3-1 with TRBJ1-1; D call uncertain. This CDR3 has 12 residues. V was cut by 4 bases and J by 13 bases, with 16 bases left in between. Germline CDR1 reads LGHDT; CDR2 reads YNNKEL (reference sequence). The DNA for the CDR3 is TGTGCCAGCAGCCCGGGGTACAGCGGGGTTTTCTTT. Translating gives CASSPGYSGVFF.

This rearrangement joins TRBV6-1 to TRBJ2-1; 8 bases are a match to TRBD1. The CDR3 is 13 amino acids. J lost 10 bases, V lost 4 bases, and 6 bases had no gene match. Germline assignment: CDR1 MNHNS and CDR2 SASEGT. The CDR3: CASSGTGKGEQFF. CDR3 DNA: TGTGCCAGCAGTGGGACAGGGAAAGGGGAGCAGTTCTTC.

The gene calls are TRBV18 and TRBJ2-7, with D perhaps matching TRBD1 (6 bases). The germline V gene has CDR1 KGHSH and CDR2 LQKENI. V was shortened by 4 bases and J by 2 bases, with 15 bases between the two germline ends. The CDR3 length is 15 residues. CDR3 amino acids: CASSRDRSRTYEQYF. The CDR3 bases are TGTGCCAGCTCACGTGACAGGTCGAGGACCTACGAGCAGTACTTC.

This clonotype was counted a few times. The V call is TRBV5-8, the J call TRBJ1-5; no clear D gene. With 0 bases removed from V and 4 bases from J, the gap between germline ends came to 8 bases. The CDR3 loop spans 14 amino acids. The germline V gene encodes CDR1 SGHTS and CDR2 YDEGEE. CDR3 DNA: TGTGCCAGCAGCTTGGGCCCAGAAAATCAGCCCCAGCATTTT. Protein sequence: CASSLGPENQPQHF. Looking up the rest from reference TRBV5-8 and TRBJ1-5 gives the full variable domain: EAGVTQSPTHLIKTRGQQATLRCSPISGHTSVYWYQQALGLGLQFLLWYDEGEERNRGNFPPRFSGRQFPNYSSELNVNALELEDSALYLCASSLGPENQPQHFGDGTRLSIL.